This T cell receptor beta chain is drawn from a study of PD-1 blockade in classical Hodgkin lymphoma. Assay used: immunoSEQ multiplex PCR; TCRdb lists only in-frame clones, some missing. The profile shows 20,000 to 30,000 clones, roughly 80% of them singletons. Study-level points and caveats: While CD8+ TCR diversity did not rise significantly by C4D1, CD4+ TCR diversity did. Undefined causes, possibly disease activity or prior therapy, underlie the repertoire differences.

Brentuximab vedotin exposure varied among the patients, all of whom had relapsed after autologous stem cell transplantation. Progressive disease, partial response or complete response was each patient's best response. A note on this clone: Its antigen remains unidentified.

Here the sequenced sample was peripheral blood mononuclear cells (PBMCs), taken before the second cycle of nivolumab. This clonotype was sampled from a human donor with classical Hodgkin lymphoma.

CDR3 sequence reads: CASSPLDRVTDTQYF. The DNA of the CDR3 is TGTGCCAGCAGCCCACTGGACAGGGTCACAGATACGCAGTATTTT. The chain employs TRBV7-6 and TRBJ2-3; 8 positions agree with TRBD1. Germline V gives CDR1 SGHVS, CDR2 FNYEAQ. After removal of 5 bases from V and 2 bases from J, the junction contained 6 bases not matched to a gene. The CDR3 contains 15 residues.